This T cell receptor (beta chain) is from a study of OX40 agonist ivuxolimab in advanced cancers. Study information: The mean age was roughly 60 years, ranging from about 20 to 85, with 80% to 85% of participants male. Three patients, one with hepatocellular carcinoma and two with cutaneous melanoma, achieved partial responses.

Findings and limits, study-wide: Expanded clones were, on average, more numerous in CD8+ T cells than in CD4+.

Worth noting for this clone: Its target is not known.

Any history of autoimmune disease or systemic immunosuppression disqualified patients. This CDR3 region has 16 residues. The germline V and J ends were trimmed by 8 bases and 4 bases, with 20 bases remaining between them. The germline gives CDR1 MNHNY, CDR2 SVGAGI (reference sequence). Repertoires were generated with immunoSEQ multiplex PCR, while TCRdb's copy carries only in-frame clones and drops some. This table has about 68,000 clones, roughly nine tenths appearing once. V gene TRBV6-6 combines with J gene TRBJ2-2; TRBD1 is a possible D gene (5 bases). This material consisted of CD4+ or CD8+ T cells sorted from blood, taken in a trial of the OX40 agonist ivuxolimab. The receptor comes from an adult with an advanced solid tumor such as melanoma, head and neck, liver or kidney cancer. The CDR3 DNA reads as TGTGCCAGCCTCTCGTCATCCAGGGTTAGCACCGGGGAGCTGTTTTTT. This codes for CASLSSSRVSTGELFF.